The 14 T cell receptor beta chains in this list originate from one sample, sequenced in a study of shared clonotypes between healthy human individuals. Generated by immunoSEQ multiplex PCR, the TCRdb table keeps only in-frame clones and is missing some. The repertoire holds about a million clones, with about 76% as singletons. Sequenced input: memory CD4+ T cells sorted from blood. Described subset: CD45RA-negative fraction. These TCRs come from a man in his late teens or twenties in good health.

This clone appeared a few times. The chain links TRBV7-2 to TRBJ2-3; the match to TRBD2 covers 8 bases. Trimming cost V 8 bases and J 6 bases; bases outside gene matches: 10. Germline lookup yields CDR1 SGHTA and CDR2 FQGNSA. The CDR3 length is 14 residues. In nucleotides, the CDR3 is TGTGCCAGCTCGAGGACTAGCCCTCTCGATACGCAGTATTTT. Its protein product is CASSRTSPLDTQYF. Using reference TRBV7-2 and TRBJ2-3 for the parts outside the CDR3, the full variable domain is GAGVSQSPSNKVTEKGKDVELRCDPISGHTALYWYRQSLGQGLEFLIYFQGNSAPDKSGLPSDRFSAERTGGSVSTLTIQRTQQEDSAVYLCASSRTSPLDTQYFGPGTRLTVL.

This clone was seen a handful of times. Other DNA sequences within the sample encode an identical CDR3. The chain recombines TRBV30 with TRBJ1-1; maybe TRBD1 (5 bases). The CDR3 spans 14 residues. Germline values: CDR1 GTSNPN, CDR2 SVGIG (reference sequence). Trimming shortened V by 1 base and J by 2 bases, and 11 bases separated the two germline ends. CDR3 region: CAWSGGTVNTEAFF. CDR3 nucleotides: TGTGCCTGGAGTGGGGGGACGGTTAACACTGAAGCTTTCTTT.

This chain uses TRBV11-3 with TRBJ2-5, with 12 bases matching TRBD2. Looked up from germline, CDR1 is SGHNT and CDR2 is YENEEA. This CDR3 is built from 14 residues. Germline trimming cut 4 bases from V and 4 bases from J; bases unmatched to any gene: 1. CDR3 loop: CASSSGLAGETQYF. DNA for the CDR3: TGTGCCAGCAGCTCGGGACTAGCGGGAGAGACCCAGTACTTC.

Details on this clone: The junction shows a germline mismatch at one end, possibly a read error. The chain is built from TRBV19 and TRBJ2-3; 9 nucleotides match TRBD2. Germline values: CDR1 LNHDA, CDR2 SQIVND (reference sequence). The CDR3 contains 13 residues. As DNA, the CDR3 is TGTGCCAGTAGTATAGATAGAGGGACTAGCCACGTATTT. Protein: CASSIDRGTSHVF.

This clone was seen a handful of times. This sequence joins TRBV10-3 and TRBJ1-1; weak D call: TRBD1 (5 bases). This CDR3 region has 14 residues. V was clipped by 10 bases and J by 0 bases, with 15 bases between them. Germline V gives CDR1 ENHRY, CDR2 SYGVKD. CDR3 sequence (DNA): TGTGCCACCCTAGACCTGACAGTGAACACTGAAGCTTTCTTT. Amino acids: CATLDLTVNTEAFF.

The chain joins TRBV5-6 to TRBJ1-5; 9 bases are shared with TRBD1. J gave up 1 base and V 0 bases, and 2 bases lay outside the gene matches. The CDR3 is made up of 16 amino acids. Germline-derived CDR1 and CDR2 are SGHDT and YYEEEE. The CDR3 region is CASSLDRGLSNQPQHF. The CDR3 DNA reads as TGTGCCAGCAGCTTGGACAGGGGGCTCAGCAATCAGCCCCAGCATTTT.

A word on this clone: Distinct nucleotide sequences in the sample also encode this CDR3. The rearrangement links TRBV5-1 to TRBJ1-1; no reliable D call. This CDR3 comprises 13 residues. Trimming left V 2 bases short and J 2 bases short, with 7 bases between. CDR1 and CDR2 (germline): SGHRS, YFSETQ. CDR3 sequence reads: CASSFDTNTEAFF. The DNA of the CDR3 is TGCGCCAGCAGCTTCGACACCAACACTGAAGCTTTCTTT.

The rearrangement joins TRBV19 to TRBJ1-5; weak D call: TRBD1 (5 bases). The V and J ends lost 5 bases and 7 bases respectively, with 15 bases between them. The CDR3 has 14 residues. Germline V CDR1 and CDR2: LNHDA, SQIVND (reference sequence). The CDR3 region is CASSAQPGRQPQHF. In DNA form, the CDR3 reads TGTGCCAGTAGTGCACAGCCAGGGCGCCAGCCCCAGCATTTT.

A word on this clone: Other DNA sequences in this specimen translate into the identical CDR3. J is TRBJ1-2 and V is TRBV29-1; D is unclear. This CDR3 is 11 amino acids long. The ends were cut back, 3 bases at V and 2 bases at J, with 4 bases in the middle. CDR1 is SQVTM, CDR2 ANQGSEA, per germline. The CDR3, as DNA: TGCAGCGTTGAGCTGAACTATGGCTACACCTTC. This gives the protein CSVELNYGYTF.

This clone was observed once. Written as DNA, the CDR3 is TGTGCCATCAGTGAGTCGAATAAAGGGGGCACCGGGGAGCTGTTTTTT. It yields the protein CAISESNKGGTGELFF. The rearrangement links TRBV10-3 to TRBJ2-2, with D tentatively TRBD1 (6 bases). Germline assignment: CDR1 ENHRY and CDR2 SYGVKD. V gave up 0 bases and J gave up 4 bases, with 12 bases separating them. The CDR3 spans 16 residues.

This clone was recorded only once. V gene TRBV19 combines with J gene TRBJ2-3; D unclear. Trimming took 5 bases from V and 3 from J, leaving 9 bases between them. The V gene's germline CDR1 is LNHDA and CDR2 SQIVND (reference sequence). This CDR3 spans 13 amino acids. The CDR3 region has the DNA TGTGCCAGTAGTGCCTCAATTACAGATACGCAGTATTTT. This translates into CASSASITDTQYF.

The CDR3 is CASSAGTPGNTIYF. In nucleotides, the CDR3 is TGTGCCAGCAGCGCCGGGACGCCCGGAAACACCATATATTTT. This chain connects TRBV6-5 to TRBJ1-3; weak D call: TRBD1 (5 bases). CDR1 is MNHEY and CDR2 is SVGAGI in the germline V gene. V was cut by 6 bases and J by 4 bases, with 13 bases left in between. The CDR3 covers 14 residues.

This clone occurred a few times. This sample also contains other DNA sequences that code for the same CDR3. This sequence joins TRBV18 and TRBJ1-2; D uncertain. Germline assignment: CDR1 KGHSH and CDR2 LQKENI. Trimming left V 6 bases short and J 2 bases short, with 10 bases between. This CDR3 is built from 13 residues. The CDR3 nucleotides read TGTGCCAGCTCTCTGGACCAGAACTATGGCTACACCTTC. It is translated as CASSLDQNYGYTF.

The chain links TRBV12-5 to TRBJ1-1; D ambiguous. CDR3 length: 13 residues. Germline V CDR1 and CDR2: LGHNT, FRNRAP. Trimming stripped 7 bases from V and 4 bases from J, with 13 bases between. CDR3 sequence (DNA): TGTGCTAGTGCGGAAGATTTGGCCACTGAAGCTTTCTTT. Amino acids: CASAEDLATEAFF.